The T cell receptor (beta chain) under discussion was sequenced for a study of shared clonotypes between healthy human individuals. J gave up 6 bases and V 3 bases, and 4 bases lay outside the gene matches. Germline V lookup: CDR1 SGDLS, CDR2 YYNGEE. CDR3 length equals 13 residues. Sequencing used immunoSEQ multiplex PCR; TCRdb keeps in-frame clones, though not all of them. The table has some 690,000 clones, around 91% seen once; the top ten hold 34%. This clone was observed once. This sequence was found in a man between 18 and 29 years old in good health. Some clones in this sample may be carry-over from other donors' samples. Sequenced input: memory CD8+ T cells from PBMCs. Stated subset: CD45RO+ cells pooled with CCR7-negative TemRA cells. The V call is TRBV9, the J call TRBJ2-7, with TRBD2 identical over 9 bases. In DNA form, the CDR3 reads TGTGCCAGCAGCGGTAGCGGGAGTTCCGAGCAGTACTTC. This sequence encodes CASSGSGSSEQYF.